This T cell receptor (beta chain) was profiled in a study of cytomegalovirus exposure and HLA in healthy donors (TCRdb year 2017). A note on the overall study: An earlier analysis of several hundred of the donors reported approximately 280 Gb of sequence data and 117 million unique TCR beta sequences obtained from around 190 million T cells. Approximately 310 gigabases of sequencing data and approximately 80 million unique TCR sequences were included in an early release covering several hundred HLA-typed donors. Of the 300 to 500 genotyped donors, 65% to 90% were placed in the genetic ancestry cluster associated with self-reported Caucasian donors. The aim of the study was to test whether cataloging public T cell receptors could identify signatures of past pathogen exposure. Using immunosequencing, the study profiled T cell repertoires from roughly 650 subjects and related those repertoires to cytomegalovirus serostatus. Along with the roughly 700-subject first cohort, a separate validation cohort of about 110 different subjects was used. To predict cytomegalovirus infection status, the study combined high-throughput TCR immunosequencing, statistical association of individual TCRs with disease status, and machine learning. A later analysis re-analyzed previously published TCR beta repertoires from about 600 donors and added high-resolution HLA genotyping to study TCR occurrence patterns. The later analysis used no new phenotypic data to find candidate immune exposures, relying instead on TCR beta sequences and their occurrence across donors. An earlier analysis of roughly 600 of the donors used high-throughput TCR beta sequencing to judge whether each TCR beta V gene segment behaved as functional or pseudogenic. Donor age, sex, ethnicity and CMV serostatus were collected together with the repertoire data. A later genetic analysis took genome-wide SNP genotypes for about 60% of the roughly 670 donors and used that subset as a discovery cohort. Every repertoire in the discovery cohort had been generated on one and the same sequencing platform. Class I and class II HLA loci were covered by the typing at four-digit resolution. Typing coverage differed by locus: A, B, C, DRB1 and DQB1 were typed in roughly 620-630 donors, DQA1 in 500 to 550, DPA1 in nearly 610, and DPB1 in 450 to 480. Several DR-DQ haplotypes were handled as single units for association and clustering because linkage in the cohort was strong. Across approximately 420 genotyped donors of the cohort, an average of roughly 200,000 unique TCR beta nucleotide sequences per donor were sequenced, and roughly a sixth of those sequences were non-productive. Results and caveats for the whole study, not just this receptor: A later analysis associated 16,951 TCR beta sequences with specific HLA alleles at a false discovery rate of 0.05. In the study, approximately 160 TCR beta chains were listed as associated with cytomegalovirus. Linkage disequilibrium might explain the correlated functional status among segregating V segments, but an unknown experimental factor could not be ruled out. The classifier was reported to diagnose cytomegalovirus status with high specificity and sensitivity in both the original cohort and the validation cohort. This cohort had only TCR beta chains sequenced, and the lack of alpha or paired-chain data limited which features could be detected. CMV serostatus was the only immune exposure information available for the cohort. Because some donors lacked HLA typing at each locus, the association tests relied only on the typed subset. A cluster of highly shared sequence variants was judged likely to represent a technical artifact of the sequencing pipeline. A few of the identified cytomegalovirus-associated TCR beta chains were confirmed in vitro to be specific for cytomegalovirus antigens. Several of the top co-occurrence clusters appeared to be linked to parvovirus B19, influenza, CMV and Epstein-Barr virus, according to a later analysis. In a later analysis, HLA-associated TCR beta chains showed more clonal expansion and lower generation probabilities than non-associated chains that were equally common. Because the 87-base-pair reads could not distinguish some IMGT-functional V segments, including TRBV6-2 and TRBV6-3, those segments were excluded. In a later genetic analysis, a missense DCLRE1C variant was associated with V-gene and J-gene trimming of TCR beta chains, and the association was replicated in an independent cohort. Compared with the approximately 670-donor mean, donors in an Asian-associated ancestry cluster had fewer N-insertions in productive TCRs, according to a later genetic analysis. The presence/absence analyses assumed that sequencing depth was roughly uniform across donors, and that assumption may not be true. According to a later analysis, most CMV-associated TCR beta chains appeared to be HLA-restricted, and the HLA associations seemed to be driven largely by CMV exposure. While some public TCRs were present in many individuals, most TCR sequences turned up only very rarely across donors. Because counts were too low, roughly 18 rarely observed V segments, including chromosome 9 orphons, were left out of the earlier analysis of a few hundred of the donors. In a later analysis, the rate of TCR association differed among HLA loci, with DRB1 alleles having the most associated TCRs and HLA-C alleles having the fewest. The authors suggested that the approach could potentially be extended to other disease states and immunological phenotypes. Strong co-occurrence of HLA alleles, especially DR and DQ, made assigning TCR associations to individual alleles difficult. In an earlier analysis of approximately 590 of the donors, most TCR beta V segments appeared in productive rearrangements about 87% or about 30% of the time, broadly matching IMGT annotations. A further reported finding was that TCR beta sequences accurately predicted the HLA-A and HLA-B alleles for most subjects in the first cohort.

The method was the immunoSEQ multiplex PCR assay. For the multiplex PCR, a mixture combining 60 forward primers for TCR Vbeta segments and 13 reverse primers for TCR Jbeta segments was used. Amplification of the CDR3 region of rearranged TCR beta genes was performed with a multiplex PCR assay on genomic DNA. The amplified TCR beta libraries were sequenced on the Illumina HiSeq System as 87-base-pair reads. Under the source paper's analysis protocol: A later analysis tallied around 80 million unique TCR beta chains across the 640 or so repertoires, and approximately 12 million of those chains were shared by two or more donors. A nearest-neighbor algorithm error-corrected the raw reads and collapsed the reads into unique sequences, merging closely related sequences to remove PCR and sequencing errors. V, D and J gene segments were assigned by aligning CDR3 sequences to IMGT reference sequences. For a sequence to be retained, a match of at least six nucleotides to both a V gene segment and a J gene segment was required. Rearrangements were called productive when the CDR3 lacked stop codons and stayed in frame with V and J; all others were non-productive. Following IMGT convention, CDR3 was defined as the stretch from the second conserved V-encoded cysteine up to the conserved J-encoded phenylalanine. In an earlier analysis of 587 of the donors, sequences lacking an unambiguous match to a single V gene segment were excluded. An earlier analysis of a few hundred of the donors classified V segments as functional when productive rearrangements were above 56.7% and as segregating when the standard deviation between donors was above 5%. A statistical classification framework was built to diagnose cytomegalovirus status from the catalog of TCR beta chain sequences. V and J gene assignment, in a later analysis, came from comparing TCR nucleotide sequences with IMGT/GENE-DB human TR gene sequences. In a later analysis, CDR3 sequences and most-parsimonious VDJ recombination scenarios were assigned using the TCRdist pipeline. In a later analysis, each TCR beta chain was defined by its CDR3 amino acid sequence together with its V-gene family, and reads without a unique V-gene family were excluded. In a later analysis, around 650 highly shared, low-generation-probability nucleotide sequences were removed to address suspected cross-contamination and a sequencing artifact. In a later analysis, a clonal expansion index for each public chain was calculated from normalized within-repertoire ranks of inferred template counts. A later analysis computed generation probabilities with a VDJ recombination model fitted to out-of-frame rearrangements, and checked the results against IGoR. In a later analysis, TCR-TCR, TCR-HLA and TCR-CMV co-occurrence was scored with hypergeometric tests, and a repertoire-size bias correction was applied to TCR pairs. False discovery rates were estimated in a later analysis by permuting HLA or CMV assignments 20 times. In a later analysis, co-occurring TCRs were grouped using DBSCAN, and TCRdist sequence similarity was added for clustering within HLA-allele-positive subsets. Repertoires with fewer than 30,000 or more than 120,000 public chains, plus five repertoires with anomalous nucleotide sharing, were excluded from co-occurrence clustering. TCRdb provides this immuneACCESS table in a form limited to in-frame rearrangements. Some clones are lacking; in checked studies, under half of them reflect an unresolved V gene, and why the rest are absent is not known. The V and J calls and clone size come from that table; D and trimming were worked out from the DNA. This sample comprises 50,000 to 70,000 clones, 55% to 75% of them detected only once. The ten largest clones represent approximately 35% of the sample.

Comments on this clone: Which antigen it targets is not known. Base qualities are not provided; no much larger clone lies one nucleotide away.

In total, more than 500 healthy bone marrow donors made up the cohort. At the time of sampling, every cohort member was nominally healthy, though immune exposures that went unrecorded were likely present. The donor tested CMV seropositive and was one of the 289 seropositive cohort members. A peripheral blood sample was collected from each donor, and TCR beta sequencing was performed on peripheral blood mononuclear cells. Genomic DNA was extracted from the blood cell samples with the Qiagen DNeasy Blood Extraction Kit. The V end gives up 6 bases and the J end 0 bases, leaving 6 bases in the junction not matched to a gene. From a lookup of the germline V gene, CDR1 and CDR2 are MDHEN and SYDVKM. Measured from the cysteine to the phenylalanine, the CDR3 is 15 residues long. Only the CDR3 portion is preserved as DNA: 45 bases, with reading frame beginning at the first base.

This chain joins TRBV28 to TRBJ1-1; TRBD1 agrees with 8 junctional bases. Material for sequencing was PBMCs. This TCR derives from a man aged 40-49 years in good health and CMV-seropositive. The CDR3 is CASRPTGGMNTEAFF. The DNA sequence is given as TGTGCCAGCAGACCAACAGGGGGGATGAACACTGAAGCTTTCTTT. Joined to the reference TRBV28 and TRBJ1-1 proteins, this CDR3 gives the full variable domain: DVKVTQSSRYLVKRTGEKVFLECVQDMDHENMFWYRQDPGLGLRLIYFSYDVKMKEKGDIPEGYSVSREKKERFSLILESASTNQTSMYLCASRPTGGMNTEAFFGQGTRLTVV.